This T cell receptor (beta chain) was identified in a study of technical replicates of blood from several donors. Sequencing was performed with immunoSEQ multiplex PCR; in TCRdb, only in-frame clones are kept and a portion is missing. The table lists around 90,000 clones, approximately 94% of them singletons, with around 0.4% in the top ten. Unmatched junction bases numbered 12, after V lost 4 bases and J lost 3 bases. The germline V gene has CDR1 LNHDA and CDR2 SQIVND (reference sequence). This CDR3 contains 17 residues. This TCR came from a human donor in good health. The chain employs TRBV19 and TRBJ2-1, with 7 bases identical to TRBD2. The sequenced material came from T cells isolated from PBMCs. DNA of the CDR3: TGTGCCAGTAGTACTCATCGGGACTACTCCATCTACAATGAGCAGTTCTTC. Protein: CASSTHRDYSIYNEQFF. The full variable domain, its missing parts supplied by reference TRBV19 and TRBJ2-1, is DGGITQSPKYLFRKEGQNVTLSCEQNLNHDAMYWYRQDPGQGLRLIYYSQIVNDFQKGDIAEGYSVSREKKESFPLTVTSAQKNPTAFYLCASSTHRDYSIYNEQFFGPGTRLTVL.